This section outlines one T cell receptor (beta chain) sequence together with its context. Its antigen is undetermined. The record originates from a study of T cell responses to AZD1222 COVID-19 vaccine. Turning to the study itself: Analysis merged second doses at about 4 or about 12 weeks. Study-level results: Spike-specific TCR breadth and depth both grew after two AZD1222 doses. There were repertoire samples only from the period after the peak T cell response. Vaccine-associated CD4 TCRs spanned spike, dominant at 160-218 and 743-854.

Assay used: immunoSEQ multiplex PCR; TCRdb lists only in-frame clones, some missing. The data contain around 140,000 clones, 93% of them singletons. Losses at the gene ends were 10 bases for V and 3 bases for J; bases not matched to a gene: 9. This CDR3 is built from 15 residues. CDR1 is LNHDA and CDR2 is SQIVND in the germline V gene (reference sequence). The sequence came from an adult in good health. The sequences come from peripheral blood, collected on day 0 of AZD1222 vaccination. The chain is built from TRBV19 and TRBJ2-1, with TRBD1 matching 10 bases. CDR3 residues: CATRAGTGDYNEQFF. The DNA of the CDR3 is TGTGCCACCCGGGCAGGGACAGGGGACTACAATGAGCAGTTCTTC.